The subject of this entry is one T cell receptor beta chain. As handled by the study authors: Amplification of reference gene primers was used by the study to estimate nucleated cell counts. Here immunoSEQ multiplex PCR was the method, and the copy in TCRdb shows in-frame clones only, minus some. The DNA was the basis for D and trimming; V, J and clone size are from that table. This sample has some 80,000 clones; roughly 90% occur once, and the top ten carry about a sixth. The data were obtained in a study of blood T cell repertoires in COVID-19. Study summary: Spain, Italy and the United States supplied samples that represented acute and convalescent COVID-19. T cells, B-cell-depleted T cells, or PBMCs provided the cDNA or gDNA that served as material.

The V gene end was trimmed by 0 bases and the J gene end by 3 bases; junction bases not matched to a gene: 1. Germline CDR1 reads SGHVS; CDR2 reads FNYEAQ. This CDR3 has 15 amino acids. The chain employs TRBV7-6 and TRBJ2-7; 11 nucleotides agree with TRBD1. Sequencing was performed on peripheral blood. The receptor was isolated from a human donor in a cohort sampled during active COVID-19. The DNA of the CDR3 is TGTGCCAGCAGCTTAGCGGGACAGGGGGTCTACGAGCAGTACTTC. This encodes CASSLAGQGVYEQYF.